This T cell receptor (beta chain) was sequenced in a study of monozygotic twins with inflammatory bowel disease. Study-level results: It was not supported that a single strong signal or clonotype was associated with IBD.

The V gene's germline CDR1 is LNHNV and CDR2 YYDKDF (reference sequence). CDR3 length: 15 residues. Template switching incorporated UMIs with a 6-nucleotide sample barcode. Amplification of TCRalpha and TCRbeta cDNA involved two nested PCRs that ran for approximately 16 and 9 cycles. TCRdb re-called the 5' RACE reads and gives one entry per CDR3 protein, without DNA. This table holds around 410,000 distinct CDR3 sequences. As regards this clonotype: Its cognate antigen is unknown.

What was sequenced was blood. This chain uses TRBV15 with TRBJ1-2; TCRdb's D call of TRBD1 is untestable without DNA. The TCR sequence derives from a human donor with ulcerative colitis or Crohn's disease, or a healthy co-twin of an affected twin (not recorded which). This chain's CDR3 is CATSRDRTGAGGYTF. Combining the CDR3 with reference TRBV15 and TRBJ1-2 gives the whole variable domain DAMVIQNPRYQVTQFGKPVTLSCSQTLNHNVMYWYQQKSSQAPKLLFHYYDKDFNNEADTPDNFQSRRPNTSFCFLDIRSPGLGDTAMYLCATSRDRTGAGGYTFGSGTRLTVV.